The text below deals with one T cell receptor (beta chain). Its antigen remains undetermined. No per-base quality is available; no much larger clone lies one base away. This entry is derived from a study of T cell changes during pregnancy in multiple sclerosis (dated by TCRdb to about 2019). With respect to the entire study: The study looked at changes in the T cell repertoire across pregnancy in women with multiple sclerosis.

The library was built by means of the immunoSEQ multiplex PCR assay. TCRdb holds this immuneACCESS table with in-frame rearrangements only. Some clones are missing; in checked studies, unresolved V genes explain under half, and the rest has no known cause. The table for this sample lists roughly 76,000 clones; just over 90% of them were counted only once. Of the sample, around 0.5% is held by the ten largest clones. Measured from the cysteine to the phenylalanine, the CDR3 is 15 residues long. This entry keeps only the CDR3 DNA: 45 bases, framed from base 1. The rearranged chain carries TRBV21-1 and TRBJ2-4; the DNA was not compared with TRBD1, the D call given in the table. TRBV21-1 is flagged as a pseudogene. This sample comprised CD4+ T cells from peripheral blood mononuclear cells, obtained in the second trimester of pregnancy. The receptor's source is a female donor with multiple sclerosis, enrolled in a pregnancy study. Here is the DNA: TGTGCCAGCAGCCTTCGTGGGGCTGAGAGAAACATTCAGTACTTC. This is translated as CASSLRGAERNIQYF.